This TCR beta chain was documented in a study of T cell responses to AZD1222 COVID-19 vaccine. In the case of this clone: Its antigen remains unidentified.

V lost 1 base and J lost 3, with 13 bases in between. Germline lookup yields CDR1 SGHTA and CDR2 FQGNSA. The CDR3 totals 17 residues. Overall study findings and caveats: In a largely white British group with more females than males, clonal diversity was possibly underestimated.

Clones were read by immunoSEQ multiplex PCR, and TCRdb kept only the in-frame ones, dropping some. The data contain 150,000 to 190,000 clones, 90% of them singletons. The TCR originated in an adult who received the AZD1222 COVID-19 vaccine. The material sequenced was peripheral blood, taken 28 days after the second AZD1222 dose. V gene TRBV7-2 combines with J gene TRBJ1-6, with D uncertain. The CDR3 region has the DNA TGTGCCAGCAGCTTAGACGGCAATTTGGGCTATAATTCACCCCTCCACTTT. This codes for CASSLDGNLGYNSPLHF.